This T cell receptor (beta chain) derives from a study of shared clonotypes between healthy human individuals. Method: immunoSEQ multiplex PCR; TCRdb's copy keeps in-frame clones and lacks some. Of a few million clones in the sample, more than 80% were seen once. In germline, CDR1 is PRHDT, CDR2 FYEKMQ (reference sequence). The germline V and J ends were trimmed by 3 bases and 8 bases, with 16 bases remaining between them. This CDR3 comprises 14 residues. The sample was naive CD4+ T cells sorted from blood. Subset of the sample: CD45RA+ positively selected. The receptor comes from a man aged 18 to 30 in good health. The chain carries TRBV13 and TRBJ1-2; D remains unclear. The CDR3 loop is CASSLRTELWGYTF. The CDR3 DNA reads as TGTGCCAGCAGCTTGAGGACGGAACTATGGGGCTACACCTTC.